This entry describes one T cell receptor (beta chain). The CDR3 contains 14 residues. Germline trimming cut 3 bases from V and 2 bases from J; bases unmatched to any gene: 4. Per the germline V gene, CDR1 is KGHSH and CDR2 is LQKENI. Some clones are missing from TCRdb's copy, which holds only in-frame ones; the method was immunoSEQ multiplex PCR. The sample carries some 180,000 clones, approximately 79% recorded once. This record belongs to a study of blood T cell repertoires in COVID-19. In the study overall: Material from acute and convalescent COVID-19 was sourced from the United States, Italy and Spain. The analysed material was cDNA or gDNA that came from T cells, B-cell-depleted T cells, or PBMCs.

V is TRBV18 and J is TRBJ2-7, with 7 bases matching TRBD2. The clonotype comes from a man aged 50 or older who had recovered from COVID-19. The sample consisted of peripheral blood. In nucleotides, the CDR3 is TGTGCCAGCTCACCCACTAGCGAGACCTACGAGCAGTACTTC. Translating it yields CASSPTSETYEQYF.